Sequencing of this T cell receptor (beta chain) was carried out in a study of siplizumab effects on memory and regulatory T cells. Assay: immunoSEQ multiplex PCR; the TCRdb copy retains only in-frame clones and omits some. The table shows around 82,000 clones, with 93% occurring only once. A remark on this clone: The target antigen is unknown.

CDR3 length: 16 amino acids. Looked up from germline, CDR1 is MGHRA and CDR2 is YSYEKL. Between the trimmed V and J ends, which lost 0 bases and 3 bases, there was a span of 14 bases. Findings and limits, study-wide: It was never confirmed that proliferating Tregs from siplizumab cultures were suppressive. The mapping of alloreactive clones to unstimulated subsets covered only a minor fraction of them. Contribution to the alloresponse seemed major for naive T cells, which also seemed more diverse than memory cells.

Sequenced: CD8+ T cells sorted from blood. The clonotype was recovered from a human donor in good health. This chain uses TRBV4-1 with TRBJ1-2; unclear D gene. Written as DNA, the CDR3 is TGCGCCAGCAGCCAAGAGGCCCGTAATGTGCACTATGGCTACACCTTC. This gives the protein CASSQEARNVHYGYTF.